One and the same sample provided the 12 T cell receptor beta chains below, sequenced in a study of blood T cells in healthy people across ages. PCR was performed a second time for about 7 to 12 cycles using a sample-barcoded 5' primer and a J-beta primer mix. TCRdb ran MiXCR on the 5' RACE reads and lists one entry per CDR3 protein. This table has more than 600,000 distinct CDR3 sequences, 25% appearing once. These data were also filed under a second study, of T cells of mothers and their children.

The specimen was blood. The receptor set was obtained from a boy younger than 18 in good health.

The V call is TRBV5-1, the J call TRBJ1-4; D is uncertain. Germline V gene lookup returns CDR1 SGHRS and CDR2 YFSETQ. The CDR3 contains 16 residues. Trimming left V 0 bases short and J 0 bases short, with 9 bases between. CDR3 in DNA: TGCGCCAGCAGCTTGGGAAACATAGCAACTAATGAAAAACTGTTTTTT. This encodes CASSLGNIATNEKLFF. Using reference TRBV5-1 and TRBJ1-4 for the parts outside the CDR3, the full variable domain is KAGVTQTPRYLIKTRGQQVTLSCSPISGHRSVSWYQQTPGQGLQFLFEYFSETQRNKGNFPGRFSGRQFSNSRSEMNVSTLELGDSALYLCASSLGNIATNEKLFFGSGTQLSVL.

This clonotype was picked up a small number of times. DNA of the CDR3: TGTGCCAGCAGTTTTCGTAGACGGTTCCATGGCTACACCTTC. Its translation: CASSFRRRFHGYTF. The V and J genes are TRBV12-3 or TRBV12-4 and TRBJ1-2; no firm D call. V was shortened by 3 bases and J by 6 bases, with 14 bases between the two germline ends. The CDR3 consists of 14 residues.

The chain joins TRBV5-1 to TRBJ2-5; no reliable D call. The CDR3 spans 15 residues. In germline, CDR1 is SGHRS, CDR2 YFSETQ. Trimming stripped 0 bases from V and 2 bases from J, with 11 bases between. CDR3 loop: CASSLVASQQETQYF. In nucleotides, the CDR3 is TGCGCCAGCAGCTTGGTTGCTTCCCAGCAAGAGACCCAGTACTTC.

Turning to this clonotype: Germline and junction disagree at one end, which may indicate a read error. The rearrangement joins TRBV5-1 to TRBJ2-1, with 7 positions matching TRBD1. Germline V gene data show CDR1 as SGHRS and CDR2 as YFSETQ. The CDR3 runs 11 residues. The chain's CDR3 is CASSLAQDRRF. DNA of the CDR3: TGCGCCAGCAGCTTGGCCCAGGACAGGCGATTC.

The CDR3: CASKISGRAYGANVLTF. The CDR3 DNA sequence: TGTGCCAGCAAGATTAGCGGGAGGGCCTATGGGGCCAACGTCCTGACTTTC. The chain carries TRBV6-1 and TRBJ2-6, with 11 bases lining up with TRBD2. The germline gives CDR1 MNHNS, CDR2 SASEGT. This CDR3 has 17 amino acids. J gave up 3 bases and V 7 bases, and 8 bases lay outside the gene matches.

The chain uses TRBV6-2 or TRBV6-3 and TRBJ2-3; no firm D call. CDR3 length: 16 residues. Germline V CDR1 and CDR2: MNHEY, SVGEGT. With 5 bases removed from V and 0 bases from J, the gap between germline ends came to 15 bases. The CDR3 sequence: CASSPRGLGSTDTQYF. The CDR3 DNA sequence: TGTGCCAGCAGTCCCCGTGGGCTCGGGAGCACAGATACGCAGTATTTT.

In this sample, this clonotype turned up a few times. The genes are TRBV28 and TRBJ2-7; the match to TRBD2 covers 14 bases. The germline gives CDR1 MDHEN, CDR2 SYDVKM. Unmatched junction bases numbered 10, after V lost 3 bases and J lost 6 bases. The CDR3 has 17 amino acids. The chain's CDR3 is CASSLTGGLAGAGEQYF. CDR3 in DNA: TGTGCCAGCAGTTTGACCGGGGGACTAGCGGGAGCAGGCGAGCAGTACTTC.

This clonotype was seen a handful of times. V gene TRBV7-9 combines with J gene TRBJ2-3; weak D call: TRBD1 (5 bases). Germline CDR1 is SEHNR and CDR2 is FQNEAQ (reference sequence). This CDR3 has 16 amino acids. Trimming pared 3 bases from V and 6 bases from J, leaving 19 bases between. The CDR3 protein is CASSFHGAGQQDTQYF. The CDR3 DNA sequence: TGTGCCAGCAGCTTCCATGGGGCAGGGCAGCAGGATACGCAGTATTTT.

This clonotype was observed a few times. The rearrangement joins TRBV6-2 or TRBV6-3 to TRBJ2-7, with D possibly TRBD1 on 6 matching bases. This CDR3 region has 14 residues. Germline-derived CDR1 and CDR2 are MNHEY and SVGEGT. V lost 10 bases and J lost 6, with 22 bases in between. Here the CDR3 reads CANNPMERGSEQYF. The CDR3, as DNA: TGTGCCAACAACCCCATGGAGAGGGGGAGCGAGCAGTACTTC.

The sample holds a few counts of this clonotype. The J gene is TRBJ1-2, the V gene TRBV6-6; no reliable D call. V gave up 5 bases and J gave up 4 bases, with 5 bases separating them. The CDR3 runs 11 residues. Germline loops: CDR1 MNHNY, CDR2 SVGAGI (reference sequence). CDR3 sequence: CASSRLYGYTF. The CDR3 bases are TGTGCCAGCAGTAGACTCTATGGCTACACCTTC.

The chain has TRBV2 and TRBJ2-7, with D possibly TRBD2 on 5 matching bases. The CDR3 is made up of 14 amino acids. Trimming removed 6 bases at V and 6 bases at J, with 18 bases between. Germline CDR1 SNHLY, CDR2 FYNNEI. CDR3 DNA: TGTGCCAGCAGGGCTCAACCCCAAGGAGGCGAGCAGTACTTC. Its translation: CASRAQPQGGEQYF.

This clonotype was detected a few times. The genes are TRBV7-9 and TRBJ2-5; the match to TRBD1 covers 10 bases. The closer fit of TRBJ2-1 to the DNA end suggests the J call may be wrong. The CDR3 is made up of 14 amino acids. Germline V gene lookup returns CDR1 SEHNR and CDR2 FQNEAQ (reference sequence). In nucleotides, the CDR3 is TGTGCCAGCAGCCGAAGACAGGGGGCCTATGAGCAGTTCTTC. Translation: CASSRRQGAYEQFF.